This T cell receptor (beta chain) was sequenced for a study of T cells in localized non-small cell lung cancer. Measured with immunoSEQ multiplex PCR; TCRdb has only the in-frame clones, and not every one. The table records approximately 28,000 clones, about 85% of them present only once. Concerning this clone: The antigen is unknown.

Notes on the study in general: The study found T cell clonality highest in uninvolved adjacent lung, above tumor. A raised T cell density in blood coincided with lengthier overall survival.

The germline CDR1 and CDR2 sequences are MRHNA and SNTAGT. The CDR3 runs to 14 residues. Trimming shortened V by 2 bases and J by 6 bases, and 10 bases separated the two germline ends. The TCR originated in an older female donor with stage II squamous cell lung carcinoma. The chain joins TRBV6-4 to TRBJ2-2, with a weak D call TRBD2 (6 bases). The sample was peripheral blood, taken before any cancer treatment. The CDR3 DNA sequence: TGTGCCAGCAGTGACCGGACTACCTCCGGGGAGCTGTTTTTT. Translating gives CASSDRTTSGELFF.